This TCR beta chain comes out of a study of shared clonotypes between healthy human individuals. Study observations and caveats: The generation probabilities recorded for non-shared clonotypes fell below those of clonotypes shared by all four donors.

The CDR3 is made up of 13 amino acids. The germline V gene has CDR1 MNHEY and CDR2 SVGAGI. V lost 6 bases to trimming and J lost 4 bases, with 10 bases between them. Remarks on this clone: The antigen is not known.

Using immunoSEQ multiplex PCR, the repertoire was profiled, and TCRdb retains in-frame clones only, with some absent. The data contain about 1.4 million clones, around 97% of them singletons. The sequenced material came from naive CD4+ T cells sorted from blood. Subset noted: CD45RA+ positively selected. The J gene is TRBJ2-1, the V gene TRBV6-5; TRBD2 might be the D (6 bases). The receptor was isolated from a young man in good health. The DNA of the CDR3 is TGTGCCAGCAGCCGGACTATATACAATGAGCAGTTCTTC. This gives the protein CASSRTIYNEQFF.